This record looks at one TCR beta chain sequence and its context. Its cognate antigen has yet to be identified. Within one base of it there is no much larger clone, and no base qualities were kept. These data belong to a study of T cell changes during pregnancy in multiple sclerosis (dated by TCRdb to the late 2010s). Looking at the study overall: Changes in the T cell repertoire over the course of pregnancy were examined in this study in women with multiple sclerosis.

The library was obtained by the immunoSEQ multiplex PCR assay. TCRdb re-hosts the immuneACCESS table, in-frame sequences only. Its copies lack some clones; in the studies checked, an unresolved V gene accounts for under half of them, and the cause for the rest is not known. The sample records 40,000 to 60,000 clones, approximately 89% of which are singletons. The biggest ten clones account for approximately 2.6% of the sample. Reading the germline V gene gives CDR1 ENHRY and CDR2 SYGVKD. CDR3 length: 16 amino acids, cysteine to phenylalanine. Only the CDR3 region is kept as DNA, spanning 48 bases read in frame from base 1. V is cut back by 7 bases and J by 2 bases, with 7 bases in the junction unmatched.

The sample was CD8+ T cells from peripheral blood mononuclear cells, taken in the second trimester of pregnancy. The chain employs TRBV10-3 and TRBJ2-1; TRBD2 aligns with 11 central bases. This clonotype was obtained from a female donor with multiple sclerosis, enrolled in a pregnancy study. CDR3 sequence: CAITITSGGAYNEQFF. The DNA reads TGTGCCATCACCATAACTAGCGGGGGCGCCTACAATGAGCAGTTCTTC.